These 9 T cell receptor beta chains were sequenced from one sample in a study of blood T cell repertoires in COVID-19. Profiled with immunoSEQ multiplex PCR; TCRdb holds only in-frame clones, not every one. The sample lists some 270,000 clones, approximately 85% occurring once. Sequenced input: peripheral blood. The source is a human donor with COVID-19, enrolled during active disease. The donor label of this sample is uncertain.

The chain links TRBV2 to TRBJ1-5, with 9 bases matching TRBD1. After removal of 6 bases from V and 0 bases from J, the junction contained 3 bases not matched to a gene. The CDR3 length is 15 residues. Germline loops: CDR1 SNHLY, CDR2 FYNNEI. CDR3 coding DNA: TGTGCCAGCAGGGGGGGACAGGGTAGCAATCAGCCCCAGCATTTT. Its translation is CASRGGQGSNQPQHF. The full variable domain, in which reference TRBV2 and TRBJ1-5 provide the parts outside the CDR3, is EPEVTQTPSHQVTQMGQEVILRCVPISNHLYFYWYRQILGQKVEFLVSFYNNEISEKSEIFDDQFSVERPDGSNFTLKIRSTKLEDSAMYFCASRGGQGSNQPQHFGDGTRLSIL.

This clone was picked up a small number of times. This sequence joins TRBV28 and TRBJ1-2, with a weak D call TRBD1 (5 bases). Germline V gives CDR1 MDHEN, CDR2 SYDVKM. Trimming removed 8 bases from V and 8 bases from J, with 15 bases in between. This CDR3 spans 12 amino acids. The CDR3 bases are TGTGCCAGCTGGGGACTTGGTCGGGGCTACACCTTC. It specifies CASWGLGRGYTF.

V usage is TRBV9 and J usage is TRBJ1-5, with D maybe TRBD1 (6 bases). Germline V gene lookup returns CDR1 SGDLS and CDR2 YYNGEE. V gave up 0 bases and J gave up 7 bases, with 14 bases separating them. This CDR3 is 15 amino acids long. DNA for the CDR3: TGTGCCAGCAGCGTAGGTGTCAGGGGCTCCCAGCCCCAGCATTTT. Translated: CASSVGVRGSQPQHF.

As DNA, the CDR3 is TGTGCCAGTACCTTGATGGGGAGACAGGGCATCTATGGCTACACCTTC. Translated, it gives CASTLMGRQGIYGYTF. The V call is TRBV19, the J call TRBJ1-2; 7 bases are shared with TRBD1. Germline V gene lookup returns CDR1 LNHDA and CDR2 SQIVND (reference sequence). The CDR3 contains 16 residues. V shed 7 bases and J 4 bases; nucleotides not matched to a gene: 15.

The chain carries TRBV1 and TRBJ1-6; the table's TRBD1 call for D was not verified on the DNA. TRBV1 counts as a pseudogene. This CDR3 is built from 17 residues. CDR3 protein: CTSSQERGQGENSPLHF. The CDR3 bases are TGCACCAGCAGCCAAGAGAGGGGACAGGGGGAGAATTCACCCCTCCACTTT.

Written as DNA, the CDR3 is TGTGCCAGCAGTACTCCGGGACACAATAGCAATCAGCCCCAGCATTTT. This gives the protein CASSTPGHNSNQPQHF. The J gene is TRBJ1-5, the V gene TRBV28; D perhaps matches TRBD1 (6 bases). The CDR3 totals 16 residues. Germline lookup yields CDR1 MDHEN and CDR2 SYDVKM. The V end lost 5 bases, the J end lost 0 bases, and 14 bases lay between the germline ends. The full variable domain, rest sourced from reference TRBV28 and TRBJ1-5, is DVKVTQSSRYLVKRTGEKVFLECVQDMDHENMFWYRQDPGLGLRLIYFSYDVKMKEKGDIPEGYSVSREKKERFSLILESASTNQTSMYLCASSTPGHNSNQPQHFGDGTRLSIL.

The V gene is TRBV6-5, the J gene TRBJ2-3; the D gene is possibly TRBD2 (5 bases). V lost 4 bases and J lost 8, with 13 bases in between. Germline CDR1 and CDR2: MNHEY and SVGAGI. This CDR3 is 13 amino acids long. CDR3: CASSSASPTTQYF. CDR3 bases: TGTGCCAGCAGTTCTGCTAGCCCGACTACGCAGTATTTT.

V and J are TRBV27 and TRBJ1-2; D is perhaps TRBD1 (6 bases). The germline gives CDR1 MNHEY, CDR2 SMNVEV (reference sequence). The V end lost 0 bases, the J end lost 8 bases, and 13 bases lay between the germline ends. The CDR3 extends over 14 amino acids. The CDR3 loop is CASSLSPRGSGYTF. In DNA form, the CDR3 reads TGTGCCAGCAGTTTATCTCCCAGGGGAAGCGGCTACACCTTC.

The chain links TRBV19 to TRBJ1-4, with 9 bases that match TRBD1. CDR3 length: 17 amino acids. Germline loops: CDR1 LNHDA, CDR2 SQIVND (reference sequence). V shed 9 bases and J 1 base; nucleotides not matched to a gene: 12. This CDR3 reads CASRDRGGVLTNEKLFF. The CDR3 DNA is TGTGCCAGCCGAGACAGGGGGGGAGTGTTAACTAATGAAAAACTGTTTTTT.